Described below is a single T cell receptor (beta chain) sequence and its context. Its antigen specificity is not known. No quality values exist for individual bases; no much larger clone is one base distant. Library prep was done by the immunoSEQ multiplex PCR assay. This is the immuneACCESS table as TCRdb keeps it, with only in-frame sequences that have V and J called. A part of the clones is gone; compared with another copy, unresolved V genes explain less than half, and the rest is unexplained. The sample yields 55,000 or so clones; roughly three quarters were counted once. The ten largest account for roughly 4.9% of the sample. Patients with melanoma were used as donors. The source of the sample is a study of CD4+ T cells in melanoma (dated by TCRdb to between 2021 and 2023). With respect to the entire study: The study investigated neoantigen-specific CD4+ T cells in human melanoma.

The research as a whole found: Neoantigen-specific CD4+ T cells in melanoma were reported to have a range of differentiation states. Neoantigen-specific CD4+ T cells were reported to be correlated with the function of CD8+ T cells, macrophages and B cells.

V sheds 5 bases and J sheds 0 bases, leaving 10 bases between their ends. The CDR3 numbers 14 residues from cysteine through phenylalanine. Only CDR3 DNA remains: 42 bases, in frame from the first base. From a lookup of the germline V gene (reference sequence), CDR1 and CDR2 are LNHNV and YYDKDF. The chain uses TRBV15 and TRBJ1-1; a tentative D match to TRBD1 spans 6 bases. The receptor comes from a human donor with melanoma. Sequencing was performed on tumor tissue. CDR3 loop: CATSQGGMNTEAFF. In nucleotides, the sequence is TGTGCCACCAGCCAAGGGGGAATGAACACTGAAGCTTTCTTT.